The rows below give T cell receptor beta chains drawn from one sample of a study of Ad26.COV2.S vaccination and SARS-CoV-2 variants. This table comes from immunoSEQ multiplex PCR, and its TCRdb copy is limited to in-frame clones, with some not included. The repertoire has just over 350,000 clones, roughly 84% of them found once; the top ten carry 3.3%. Sequencing was performed on peripheral blood, taken in a trial of Ad26.COV2.S vaccine versus placebo. The receptors derive from a person between 18 and 59 years old who received the Ad26.COV2.S COVID-19 vaccine or a placebo. Both conserved end residues are part of each CDR3. Fields, in order: V gene, D gene, CDR3 length, clone size, J gene, CDR3 protein, CDR3 DNA. A D gene is named only where the DNA matches it firmly. Some rows have no size entry. The others give once, few or many, or a class for an expanded clone.

V: TRBV6-4; D: .; length: 13; size: few; J: TRBJ2-2; CDR3: CASSGTITGELFF; DNA: TGTGCCAGCAGTGGGACCATCACCGGGGAGCTGTTTTTT
V: TRBV3-1/TRBV3-2; D: .; length: 13; size: .; J: TRBJ2-5; CDR3: CASSQNRRETQYF; DNA: TGTGCCAGCAGCCAAAATCGCCGGGAGACCCAGTACTTC
V: TRBV4-1; D: .; length: 17; size: .; J: TRBJ2-7; CDR3: CASSPFHMTGPFYEQYF; DNA: TGCGCCAGCAGCCCATTTCATATGACTGGACCATTTTACGAGCAGTACTTC
V: TRBV7-2; D: .; length: 15; size: .; J: TRBJ1-5; CDR3: CASSLGQAGNQPQHF; DNA: TGTGCCAGCAGCTTAGGACAGGCTGGCAATCAGCCCCAGCATTTT
V: TRBV14; D: .; length: 17; size: .; J: TRBJ2-2; CDR3: CASSQEFNSWGTGELFF; DNA: TGTGCCAGCAGCCAAGAATTTAACAGCTGGGGAACCGGGGAGCTGTTTTTT
V: TRBV5-6; D: .; length: 18; size: .; J: TRBJ2-7; CDR3: CASSRTRLWTKKSYEQYF; DNA: TGTGCCAGCAGCCGAACCCGCTTGTGGACTAAAAAGAGCTACGAGCAGTACTTC
V: TRBV19; D: .; length: 13; size: few; J: TRBJ2-6; CDR3: CASSPPGANVLTF; DNA: TGTGCCAGTAGTCCGCCTGGGGCCAACGTCCTGACTTTC
V: TRBV7-2; D: .; length: 16; size: once; J: TRBJ1-4; CDR3: CASSLMGAGTNEKLFF; DNA: TGTGCCAGCAGCTTAATGGGGGCAGGGACTAATGAAAAACTGTTTTTT
V: TRBV6-5; D: .; length: 14; size: .; J: TRBJ1-1; CDR3: CASSYSSGLTEAFF; DNA: TGTGCCAGCAGTTACTCGTCAGGTCTAACAGAAGCTTTCTTT
V: TRBV9; D: .; length: 14; size: .; J: TRBJ2-7; CDR3: CASSVGGDIYEQYF; DNA: TGTGCCAGCAGCGTAGGTGGGGATATCTACGAGCAGTACTTC
V: TRBV15; D: .; length: 15; size: .; J: TRBJ1-1; CDR3: CATSRPGQKNTEAFF; DNA: TGTGCCACCAGCCGCCCGGGGCAAAAGAACACTGAAGCTTTCTTT
V: TRBV9; D: .; length: 14; size: .; J: TRBJ1-1; CDR3: CASSVDAMNTEAFF; DNA: TGTGCCAGCAGCGTAGACGCAATGAACACTGAAGCTTTCTTT
V: TRBV9; D: TRBD1; length: 16; size: few; J: TRBJ1-6; CDR3: CASSPREGAGNSPLHF; DNA: TGTGCCAGCAGCCCACGTGAGGGGGCTGGAAATTCACCCCTCCACTTT
V: TRBV7-2; D: .; length: 13; size: .; J: TRBJ2-7; CDR3: CASSRTPVYEQYF; DNA: TGTGCCAGCAGCCGGACACCCGTCTACGAGCAGTACTTC
V: TRBV27; D: TRBD2; length: 18; size: .; J: TRBJ2-2; CDR3: CASTGTGTSSPNTGELFF; DNA: TGTGCCAGCACCGGAACCGGGACTAGCAGTCCGAACACCGGGGAGCTGTTTTTT
V: TRBV4-1; D: .; length: 14; size: .; J: TRBJ2-2; CDR3: CASSQGQLTGELFF; DNA: TGCGCCAGCAGCCAAGGGCAGCTCACCGGGGAGCTGTTTTTT
V: TRBV28; D: .; length: 14; size: .; J: TRBJ2-7; CDR3: CASSLAQGGHEQYF; DNA: TGTGCCAGCAGTTTAGCCCAGGGTGGCCACGAGCAGTACTTC
V: TRBV2; D: .; length: 14; size: .; J: TRBJ1-5; CDR3: CASSEYRGNQPQHF; DNA: TGTGCCAGCAGTGAGTATAGGGGAAATCAGCCCCAGCATTTT
V: TRBV29-1; D: .; length: 12; size: .; J: TRBJ2-7; CDR3: CSDRDSSYEQYF; DNA: TGCAGCGATAGAGACAGTTCCTACGAGCAGTACTTC
V: TRBV4-1; D: TRBD2; length: 15; size: .; J: TRBJ2-3; CDR3: CASSQSSLAGDTQYF; DNA: TGCGCCAGCAGCCAATCTAGTCTAGCGGGAGATACGCAGTATTTT
V: TRBV9; D: .; length: 12; size: .; J: TRBJ2-7; CDR3: CASSLGEGVKYF; DNA: TGTGCCAGCAGCCTCGGGGAGGGGGTAAAGTACTTC
V: TRBV28; D: TRBD2; length: 19; size: few; J: TRBJ2-2; CDR3: CASSLLLLSGRAGTGELFF; DNA: TGTGCCAGCAGTCTACTACTGTTGAGCGGGAGGGCCGGCACCGGGGAGCTGTTTTTT
V: TRBV15; D: TRBD1; length: 15; size: .; J: TRBJ2-7; CDR3: CATSRRKTQGVQQYF; DNA: TGTGCCACCAGCAGACGAAAAACCCAGGGGGTCCAGCAGTACTTC
V: TRBV7-9; D: .; length: 15; size: .; J: TRBJ1-4; CDR3: CASSFWTHGYEKLFF; DNA: TGTGCCAGCAGCTTCTGGACACATGGTTATGAAAAACTGTTTTTT
V: TRBV18; D: .; length: 17; size: .; J: TRBJ1-6; CDR3: CASSPPPGSSYNSPLHF; DNA: TGTGCCAGCTCACCACCCCCCGGGAGCTCCTATAATTCACCCCTCCACTTT
V: TRBV4-3; D: .; length: 14; size: .; J: TRBJ1-2; CDR3: CASSQGHPPGGYTF; DNA: TGCGCCAGCAGCCAAGGGCATCCGCCGGGTGGCTACACCTTC
V: TRBV10-2; D: .; length: 15; size: .; J: TRBJ2-2; CDR3: CASSEGGSNTGELFF; DNA: TGCGCCAGCAGTGAGGGAGGTTCGAACACCGGGGAGCTGTTTTTT
V: TRBV6-5; D: TRBD1; length: 14; size: once; J: TRBJ1-4; CDR3: CASGAGTGAEKLFF; DNA: TGTGCCAGCGGAGCCGGGACAGGGGCTGAAAAACTGTTTTTT
V: TRBV5-4; D: TRBD2; length: 16; size: .; J: TRBJ2-3; CDR3: CASSFAGGMGTDTQYF; DNA: TGTGCCAGCAGCTTCGCGGGAGGGATGGGCACAGATACGCAGTATTTT